This T cell receptor (beta chain) was identified in a study of T-cell memory formation after mild COVID-19 (dated by TCRdb to the early 2020s). With respect to the entire study: TCR sequence clusters from the two donors were found to be largely donor specific. T-cell clones expanding and contracting after mild COVID-19 in two donors were tracked by longitudinal TCRalpha and TCRbeta repertoire sequencing. The cohort was made up of two young adult volunteers, one female and one male, who were previously healthy.

About this clonotype: Its recognized antigen is unknown. Base qualities are not recorded, but no much larger clone differs from it by a single base.

General study outcomes and caveats: Whether the second-wave clones peaking on day 37 were SARS-CoV-2 specific was not confirmed. Some responding clones were found in pre-infection memory, which suggests that pre-existing cross-reactive memory T cells took part in the SARS-CoV-2 response. The study included only a couple of mild cases, and larger cohorts that include severe cases with pre-infection samples were judged to be necessary. Contracting CD4+ clones turned up mainly in the CM and EM memory subsets, whereas EMRA was where CD8+ clones were enriched. From day 15 to 85, contracting clones showed balanced CD4/CD8 phenotypes, whereas a second wave of clones that expanded from day 15 to 37 leaned towards CD4+.

Ficoll-Paque density gradient centrifugation was used to isolate PBMCs. Sequenced using an Illumina NovaSeq 6000. TCRalpha and TCRbeta cDNA libraries were built by 5'RACE with constant-segment primers, adding sample barcodes and unique molecular identifiers. Trizol reagent was used to extract RNA from every sample. Library amplification was performed in two PCR steps, and a second sample barcode and Illumina TruSeq adapters were introduced in the second step. The libraries were sequenced on an Illumina NovaSeq using 2 x 150 bp paired-end reads. On the authors' methods: Demultiplexing of reads and collapsing into UMI-guided consensus sequences were performed with migec v1.2.7. Using mixcr v2.1.11, UMI consensuses were aligned to TRA and TRB V and J templates and then assembled into clonotypes. Expanded or contracted clonotypes were those called significant by both edgeR and NoisET, with noise models trained on biological replicates. For edgeR calls, the cutoffs were a false discovery rate-adjusted p below 0.01 and a log2 fold-change threshold of 1. As an exploratory analysis of dynamics, max-normalized trajectories of the 1000 most abundant clonotypes were examined by PCA with hierarchical clustering. Each responding clone was given a CD4 or CD8 phenotype based on the CD4+ and CD8+ repertoires, which had been sequenced separately. TCRdb reanalyzed the raw reads on its own, using fastp at Q25 for trimming and MiXCR for clone calling, and kept in-frame beta chains. Rows are combined by CDR3 protein, so each entry shows the most common genes and DNA. The V and J calls were not made by the authors but by TCRdb's processing. This sample has about 440,000 distinct CDR3 sequences in its table, and 20% of those were observed once. The ten largest clonotypes hold roughly 8.4% of the sample.

What was sequenced was PBMCs or a T cell subset sorted from them (not recorded which). The receptor comes from an adult woman who had mild COVID-19 (a few samples of this study predate the infection). The sample titles of this study are shuffled in the database, so cell type and time point are left out; the donor was told from shared clones.

The encoded CDR3 is CASSPRTGIGETQYF. The DNA reads as follows: TGTGCCAGCAGCCCCCGGACAGGGATCGGAGAGACCCAGTACTTC. The chain links TRBV7-7 with TRBJ2-5, with TRBD1 identical over 8 junction bases. The CDR3 numbers 15 residues from cysteine through phenylalanine. CDR3 DNA only is kept here, 45 bases in frame from base 1. Sequences SSHAT (CDR1) and FNYEAQ (CDR2) are obtained from the germline V gene (reference sequence). Trimmed from V: 5 bases; trimmed from J: 4 bases; junction bases lacking a gene match: 9.